This T cell receptor (beta chain) was documented in a study of T-cell reconstitution after alpha-beta-depleted transplantation in children. This clonotype has at least ten counts. V lost 0 bases, J lost 3 bases, and 11 bases lay in between. CDR3 length equals 15 residues. Germline V lookup: CDR1 SGHRS, CDR2 YFSETQ. For TCRbeta, the library was prepared with unique molecular identifiers. TCRdb itself ran the PCR reads through MiXCR, one entry per CDR3 protein. The table has approximately 200,000 distinct CDR3 sequences, approximately 14% seen once. The sequencing used PBMCs from the stem cell graft donor, collected from the stem cell graft. V usage is TRBV5-1 and J usage is TRBJ2-3, with D tentatively TRBD1 or TRBD2 (5 bases each). This TCR was sampled from a human donor who donated a stem cell graft to a child with acute lymphoblastic leukemia. The CDR3 spells CASSLEQGRTDTQYF. CDR3 bases: TGCGCCAGCAGCTTGGAGCAGGGACGGACAGATACGCAGTATTTT.